The next 20 T cell receptor beta chains were all read from a single sample in a study of T cell changes during pregnancy in multiple sclerosis. Generated by immunoSEQ multiplex PCR, the TCRdb table keeps only in-frame clones and is missing some. The profile shows approximately 100,000 clones, about 92% of them singletons. The sample here was peripheral blood, taken after pregnancy. The receptor source for this set is a female donor in good health, enrolled as a control in a pregnancy study.

The gene calls are TRBV2 and TRBJ1-1; weak D call: TRBD1 (5 bases). In germline, CDR1 is SNHLY, CDR2 FYNNEI. V was cut by 4 bases and J by 3 bases, with 15 bases left in between. The CDR3 loop spans 15 amino acids. The CDR3 DNA sequence: TGTGCCAGCAGTGTTTTTAGGGTAGGGGACACTGAAGCTTTCTTT. Translation: CASSVFRVGDTEAFF.

This clone was counted only a few times. V usage is TRBV6-4 and J usage is TRBJ1-1, with 8 bases fitting TRBD1. The trim removed 2 bases at V and 7 bases at J, leaving 15 bases unmatched. The CDR3 length is 17 residues. Germline V gene data show CDR1 as MRHNA and CDR2 as SNTAGT. The CDR3 nucleotides are TGTGCCAGCAGTGACAATAGTAACGAGGCAGGGGGCAATGAAGCTTTCTTT. Its translation: CASSDNSNEAGGNEAFF.

This rearrangement joins TRBV5-3 to TRBJ2-1, with 13 nucleotides matching TRBD2. TRBV5-3 is placed among ORFs of uncertain function. This CDR3 has 15 amino acids. J was trimmed by 5 bases and V by 1 base; bases with no gene match: 0. The CDR3 loop reads CARSLTSGRDNEQFF. Here the CDR3 DNA reads TGTGCCAGAAGCTTGACTAGCGGGAGGGACAATGAGCAGTTCTTC.

The chain recombines TRBV30 with TRBJ1-2; 10 bases are shared with TRBD1. Germline CDR1 GTSNPN, CDR2 SVGIG (reference sequence). There are 13 residues in the CDR3. The ends lost 0 bases at V and 8 bases at J; junction bases unmatched: 3. The CDR3, as DNA: TGTGCCTGGAGTGTACAGACAGGGGGCGGCTACACCTTC. It is translated as CAWSVQTGGGYTF.

J is TRBJ2-3 and V is TRBV12-5; possibly TRBD1 for D (6 bases). The CDR3 is made up of 11 amino acids. Germline V CDR1 and CDR2: LGHNT, FRNRAP. The ends were cut back, 7 bases at V and 9 bases at J, with 11 bases in the middle. CDR3 bases: TGTGCTAGTGCCCGAGGGGGAACGCAGTATTTT. It translates to CASARGGTQYF.

The chain is built from TRBV6-1 and TRBJ1-1; 9 nucleotides agree with TRBD1. This CDR3 is built from 14 residues. Germline loops: CDR1 MNHNS, CDR2 SASEGT. Trimming took 6 bases from V and 1 from J; bases not matched to a gene: 3. As DNA, the CDR3 is TGTGCCAGCAGGGAGGGACAGGGGAACACTGAAGCTTTCTTT. It is translated as CASREGQGNTEAFF.

The chain is built from TRBV2 and TRBJ1-1; TRBD1 aligns across 8 bases. The V segment lost 6 bases and the J segment 5 bases; nucleotides outside the gene matches: 5. CDR3 length equals 13 residues. Germline values: CDR1 SNHLY, CDR2 FYNNEI. CDR3 residues: CASSQGAKTEAFF. The CDR3 nucleotides are TGTGCCAGCAGCCAGGGGGCGAAAACTGAAGCTTTCTTT.

V is TRBV5-1 and J is TRBJ1-2, with no clear D. The CDR3 is 12 residues long. Germline assignment: CDR1 SGHRS and CDR2 YFSETQ. V lost 1 base to trimming and J lost 5 bases, with 6 bases between them. This CDR3 is CASSLTQYGYTF. The CDR3 nucleotides read TGCGCCAGCAGCTTGACACAGTATGGCTACACCTTC.

The V and J genes are TRBV27 and TRBJ1-1; 8 nucleotides agree with TRBD1. This CDR3 is built from 15 residues. Germline-derived CDR1 and CDR2 are MNHEY and SMNVEV (reference sequence). After removal of 5 bases from V and 3 bases from J, the junction contained 8 bases not matched to a gene. The CDR3 DNA follows: TGTGCCAGCAGTACACGCACAGGGGGGCACACTGAAGCTTTCTTT. It specifies CASSTRTGGHTEAFF.

V and J are TRBV19 and TRBJ2-1; a weak D match, TRBD1 (6 bases). The CDR3 spans 15 residues. Per germline, CDR1 LNHDA and CDR2 SQIVND (reference sequence). V was trimmed by 6 bases and J by 0 bases, leaving 12 bases between them. This chain's CDR3 is CASSQDRSSYNEQFF. For the CDR3, the DNA is TGTGCCAGTAGCCAAGACAGGAGCTCCTACAATGAGCAGTTCTTC.

The rearrangement joins TRBV2 to TRBJ2-2, with D possibly being TRBD2 (6 bases). Trimming pared 6 bases from V and 4 bases from J, leaving 15 bases between. CDR1 and CDR2 from the germline V gene are SNHLY and FYNNEI. CDR3 length equals 15 residues. The CDR3 spells CASSPRDFSTGELFF. The CDR3 nucleotides read TGTGCCAGCAGCCCCCGGGACTTCAGCACCGGGGAGCTGTTTTTT.

For the CDR3, the DNA is TGTGCCTGGGCCGGGACAGGGAAGGAAAAACTGTTTTTT. Amino acids: CAWAGTGKEKLFF. The chain carries TRBV30 and TRBJ1-4; 9 nucleotides agree with TRBD1. The CDR3 spans 13 residues. Germline V CDR1 and CDR2: GTSNPN, SVGIG (reference sequence). Trimming removed 5 bases from V and 8 bases from J; junction bases left unmatched: 6.

This chain joins TRBV15 and TRBJ1-6, with TRBD1 as a possible D gene (6 bases). CDR3 length: 18 residues. Germline lookup yields CDR1 LNHNV and CDR2 YYDKDF (reference sequence). V was pared by 3 bases and J by 0 bases, with 15 bases between. The CDR3 spells CATSRLGGASSYNSPLHF. CDR3 sequence (DNA): TGTGCCACCAGCAGGTTAGGGGGTGCCAGCTCCTATAATTCACCCCTCCACTTT. Looking up the rest from reference TRBV15 and TRBJ1-6 gives the full variable domain: DAMVIQNPRYQVTQFGKPVTLSCSQTLNHNVMYWYQQKSSQAPKLLFHYYDKDFNNEADTPDNFQSRRPNTSFCFLDIRSPGLGDTAMYLCATSRLGGASSYNSPLHFGNGTRLTVT.

The genes are TRBV6-5 and TRBJ2-7; TRBD2 matches at 8 bases. The germline CDR1 and CDR2 sequences are MNHEY and SVGAGI. The CDR3 spans 14 residues. The V and J ends lost 5 bases and 2 bases, in that order; junction bases with no gene match: 5. CDR3 bases: TGTGCCAGCAGTCCCTCGGGACTAGCCTACGAGCAGTACTTC. Translating gives CASSPSGLAYEQYF.

The V call is TRBV5-1, the J call TRBJ1-1; possible D gene TRBD1, 5 bases. The germline V and J ends were trimmed by 2 bases and 0 bases, with 17 bases remaining between them. The CDR3 length is 17 residues. The germline V gene has CDR1 SGHRS and CDR2 YFSETQ. CDR3: CASSFSFQGEMNTEAFF. CDR3 in DNA: TGCGCCAGCAGCTTCTCCTTTCAGGGCGAAATGAACACTGAAGCTTTCTTT.

V and J are TRBV6-1 and TRBJ1-2, with TRBD1 matching over 12 bases. CDR3 size: 14 residues. The V segment lost 8 bases and the J segment 7 bases; nucleotides outside the gene matches: 8. In germline, CDR1 is MNHNS, CDR2 SASEGT. The CDR3 DNA reads TGTGCCAGCGCGCCGGGACAGGGGGCGCTTGGCTACACCTTC. It encodes CASAPGQGALGYTF.

The V and J genes are TRBV10-1 and TRBJ2-7; D is perhaps TRBD1 (5 bases). V was shortened by 2 bases and J by 0 bases, with 8 bases between the two germline ends. This CDR3 has 14 amino acids. The V gene's germline CDR1 is WNHNN and CDR2 SYGVQD (reference sequence). The CDR3 sequence is CASSETGYSYEQYF. In nucleotides, the CDR3 is TGCGCCAGCAGTGAGACAGGTTACTCCTACGAGCAGTACTTC.

This chain joins TRBV19 and TRBJ1-1, with a weak D call TRBD1 (6 bases). The CDR3 runs 15 residues. The V gene lost 10 bases and the J gene lost 1 base, with 19 bases spanning the gap. The V gene's germline CDR1 is LNHDA and CDR2 SQIVND (reference sequence). The CDR3 coding sequence is TGTGCCACGAAAACAGGGTCGAGGGGGAACACTGAAGCTTTCTTT. Protein product: CATKTGSRGNTEAFF.

The chain links TRBV6-1 to TRBJ1-4; 7 bases agree with TRBD1. Germline assignment: CDR1 MNHNS and CDR2 SASEGT. CDR3 length: 15 residues. Losses at the gene ends were 6 bases for V and 3 bases for J; bases not matched to a gene: 7. The CDR3 reads CASRTGGQSNEKLFF. The CDR3 region has the DNA TGTGCCAGCAGGACTGGGGGACAGTCTAATGAAAAACTGTTTTTT.

V is TRBV19 and J is TRBJ1-1; maybe TRBD1 (6 bases). The CDR3 runs to 12 residues. Per germline, CDR1 LNHDA and CDR2 SQIVND (reference sequence). Trimming left V 10 bases short and J 1 base short, with 10 bases between. The CDR3 region has the DNA TGTGCCACCCAACAGGGGAACACTGAAGCTTTCTTT. Translated: CATQQGNTEAFF.